This T cell receptor beta chain was obtained from a study of shared T cell receptors in the human thymus. Using immunoSEQ multiplex PCR, the repertoire was profiled, and TCRdb retains in-frame clones only, with some absent. The sample gives hundreds of thousands of clones, 70% to 90% of which show up once; 0.0094% is in the top ten. This clone was seen a single time. The CDR3 extends over 14 amino acids. V lost 0 bases and J lost 5, with 12 bases in between. The V gene's germline CDR1 is SGHRS and CDR2 YFSETQ. The same sample was also used in a study of human thymus T cells. Per that study: Resections were taken during corrective heart surgery, and the thymus tissue came from these. Use of V and J genes seemed skewed within the thymic and blood repertoires.

The chain uses TRBV5-1 and TRBJ2-7; the D gene is possibly TRBD1 (5 bases). This TCR derives from a boy under two years old with a congenital heart defect. Sequenced sample: thymocytes. For the CDR3, the DNA is TGCGCCAGCAGCTTGGGGGCCCCAGGGAACGAGCAGTACTTC. Translation: CASSLGAPGNEQYF.